This entry lists 9 T cell receptor beta chains sequenced from one sample in a study of control samples from healthy donors and cancer patients. Some clones are missing from TCRdb's copy, which holds only in-frame ones; the method was immunoSEQ multiplex PCR. This sample has about 150,000 clones, with around 88% found just once. Sequencing was done on a sample of blood. The receptors were sampled from a man between 18 and 35 years old in good health.

This clone appeared a few times. The V gene is TRBV14, the J gene TRBJ1-2; TRBD1 aligns across 9 bases. V dropped 4 bases and J dropped 5; count of bases not matched to a gene: 2. The germline V gene has CDR1 SGHDN and CDR2 FVKESK. The length of the CDR3 is 13 residues. The DNA for the CDR3 is TGTGCCAGCAGCCGCGGACAGGGGTATGGCTACACCTTC. Translation gives CASSRGQGYGYTF.

The CDR3 region is CASSYGDQETQYF. CDR3 coding DNA: TGTGCCAGCAGTTATGGCGATCAAGAGACCCAGTACTTC. This sequence joins TRBV6-6 and TRBJ2-5, with D hard to call. Germline CDR1 is MNHNY and CDR2 is SVGAGI (reference sequence). V was pared by 3 bases and J by 2 bases, with 7 bases between. The CDR3 spans 13 residues.

The chain recombines TRBV3-1 (or the pseudogene TRBV3-2) with TRBJ2-5, with 9 bases lining up with TRBD1. This CDR3 has 16 amino acids. The V and J ends lost 5 bases and 0 bases, in that order; junction bases with no gene match: 7. CDR1 LGHDT and CDR2 YNNKEL come from the germline V gene (reference sequence). The CDR3 loop reads CASSITGTGNQETQYF. The CDR3 DNA is TGTGCCAGCAGCATTACCGGGACAGGGAACCAAGAGACCCAGTACTTC.

The DNA of the CDR3 is TGTGCCAGCAGCCTCGGAGGCGCCGGGGAGCTGTTTTTT. This codes for CASSLGGAGELFF. The rearrangement uses TRBV7-7 and TRBJ2-2, with D maybe TRBD2 (5 bases). Germline CDR1 SSHAT, CDR2 FNYEAQ (reference sequence). The CDR3 length is 13 residues. The ends were cut back, 5 bases at V and 6 bases at J, with 10 bases in the middle. The full variable domain, with the rest looked up from reference TRBV7-7 and TRBJ2-2, is GAGVSQSPRYKVTKRGQDVTLRCDPISSHATLYWYQQALGQGPEFLTYFNYEAQPDKSGLPSDRFSAERPEGSISTLTIQRTEQRDSAMYRCASSLGGAGELFFGEGSRLTVL.

The chain carries TRBV6-2 or TRBV6-3 and TRBJ2-2, with D maybe TRBD1 (6 bases). The CDR3 consists of 16 residues. Germline V gives CDR1 MNHEY, CDR2 SVGEGT. V was clipped by 2 bases and J by 1 base, with 11 bases between them. The CDR3 spells CASSYLGAQNTGELFF. The DNA for the CDR3 is TGTGCCAGCAGTTACCTGGGGGCTCAGAACACCGGGGAGCTGTTTTTT.

The chain carries TRBV28 and TRBJ1-2; 8 nucleotides agree with TRBD1. Germline CDR1 MDHEN, CDR2 SYDVKM. The CDR3 sequence is 15 residues long. V shed 5 bases and J 2 bases; nucleotides not matched to a gene: 7. The CDR3 reads CASSPRTGTNYGYTF. The CDR3 bases are TGTGCCAGCAGTCCGAGGACAGGGACGAACTATGGCTACACCTTC.

The chain has TRBV3-1 (or the pseudogene TRBV3-2) and TRBJ1-2; D is unclear. Germline V lookup: CDR1 LGHDT, CDR2 YNNKEL (reference sequence). The CDR3 covers 15 residues. Trimming removed 2 bases at V and 3 bases at J, with 13 bases between. The CDR3 DNA reads as TGTGCCAGCAGCCAAATCACTACACCTCACTATGGCTACACCTTC. It yields the protein CASSQITTPHYGYTF.

This clone has a single count. The CDR3 protein is CASSLSSPDTQYF. CDR3 bases: TGTGCCAGCAGTTTAAGCTCCCCCGATACGCAGTATTTT. This chain links TRBV28 with TRBJ2-3; D gene uncertain. Trimming shortened V by 2 bases and J by 6 bases, and 9 bases separated the two germline ends. This CDR3 contains 13 residues. Germline values: CDR1 MDHEN, CDR2 SYDVKM. Using reference TRBV28 and TRBJ2-3 for the parts outside the CDR3, the full variable domain is DVKVTQSSRYLVKRTGEKVFLECVQDMDHENMFWYRQDPGLGLRLIYFSYDVKMKEKGDIPEGYSVSREKKERFSLILESASTNQTSMYLCASSLSSPDTQYFGPGTRLTVL.

The chain uses TRBV24-1 and TRBJ2-1, with 7 bases aligning to TRBD1. Germline V gene lookup returns CDR1 KGHDR and CDR2 SFDVKD. The CDR3 runs 14 residues. V lost 5 bases, J lost 8 bases, and 8 bases stayed unmatched. CDR3 DNA: TGTGCCACCAGTGCCCCCGAACAGGGGTATGAGCAGTTCTTC. As protein: CATSAPEQGYEQFF.